The T cell receptor (beta chain) described here comes from a study of response to subunit inactivated influenza vaccine (dated by TCRdb to 2016 to 2019). About the study as a whole: The study used deep quantitative T cell receptor repertoire profiling to track responses to a trivalent subunit inactivated influenza vaccine. What the study reported, not specific to this receptor: The authors suggested that each seasonal influenza vaccination may recruit only a limited number of new T cells.

Via the germline V gene, CDR1 is SGHRS and CDR2 YFSETQ. The cysteine opens and the phenylalanine closes a CDR3 of 14 amino acids. The kept DNA is CDR3 alone, 42 bases in frame from the first base. Between the V and J ends, shortened by 1 base and 2 bases respectively, the junction contains 7 bases. Receptor amplification or capture employed RT-PCR. For sequencing, an Illumina HiSeq 2500 was employed. TCRdb cleaned the public reads at Q25 with fastp, built clones with MiXCR and kept in-frame beta chains. Identical CDR3 proteins give one entry, which carries the most common genes and DNA. Across this sample there are some 570,000 distinct CDR3 sequences, with 11% seen only once. In total, the top ten clones hold around 10% of the sample. For this clonotype: Its antigen specificity is not known. There are no base qualities to consult, and no much larger clone falls within one base.

These data were also reused for a study on T cells expressing NK-cell markers. According to the second study: TCR beta cDNA libraries were prepared using 5'RACE template switching, which introduced a universal primer site and unique molecular identifiers. In sorted CD3+CD56+NKG2C+, CD3+CD56+NKG2C- and CD3+CD56-NKG2C+ T-cell subsets from several donors, TCR beta-chain repertoires were profiled. Seven of the eight sequenced donors were HCMV-seropositive and one was HCMV-seronegative. In several experiments an anti-gammadeltaTCR antibody was added to restrict sorting to alphabetaTCR-expressing T cells. In several donors, the dominant CD3+CD56+NKG2C+ clonotypes were found to rank among the top 10 CD8+ clonotypes and to make up about 1.0-7.0% of CD8+ T cells. Those dominant clonotypes were again the most abundant among CD3+CD56-NKG2C+ cells in four donors, at roughly 25-65%. It remained unclear whether the expanded NKG2C-expressing T cell clones were specific for HCMV antigens. Randomly selected healthy volunteers, three men and five women, were used as the eight sequenced donors. A commercial ELISA kit detecting HCMV-specific IgG in serum was used to determine HCMV serostatus. Peripheral blood mononuclear cells were isolated from blood by Ficoll density gradient centrifugation. Bulk peripheral blood T-cell repertoires were additionally sequenced from unsorted PBMC for about 6 donors. cDNA synthesis was primed from the TCR beta constant segment and was followed by two successive PCR amplification steps. Illumina HiSeq 2000/2500, MiSeq or NextSeq was used to sequence libraries as 2 x 150 bp reads. MIGEC was used to demultiplex reads and group the reads by UMI, and MiTCR was used to assemble and quantify clonotypes. Only TCR cDNA sequences supported by at least two reads were kept to exclude erroneous sequences. The tcR package was used for downstream repertoire analysis, and clonotypes were matched across fractions by CDR3 nucleotide sequence plus V segment. Antigen specificity was annotated against VDJdb with VDJmatch, allowing one amino acid substitution in CDR3.

Specimen: PBMCs from blood, collected on the day of vaccination. The receptor's source is a man aged 45-65 years who received an inactivated influenza vaccine. Donor details come from another sample of the same person, matched by shared clones. This chain joins TRBV5-1 to TRBJ1-5, with the identity of the D gene unclear. Here the CDR3 is given as CASSLNGGNQPQHF. The nucleotide sequence reads TGCGCCAGCAGCTTGAACGGCGGCAATCAGCCCCAGCATTTT.